This T cell receptor beta chain was recovered during a study of blood T cell repertoires in COVID-19. The CDR3 has 11 amino acids. V was shortened by 3 bases and J by 11 bases, with 8 bases between the two germline ends. Germline V gives CDR1 KGHDR, CDR2 SFDVKD. Produced via immunoSEQ multiplex PCR; TCRdb's table is partial and in-frame only. The sample consists of 180,000 or so clones, approximately 86% of them appearing once. Sequenced input: peripheral blood. This TCR derives from a man in his sixties with acute or convalescent COVID-19. This sequence joins TRBV24-1 and TRBJ2-3; the D is unclear. The CDR3 DNA sequence: TGTGCCACCAGTGATCTCGGGTGGCAGTATTTT. Its protein product is CATSDLGWQYF.